What follows are 6 T cell receptor beta chains derived from one specimen sequenced in a study of early stage breast cancer tumors. The protocol was immunoSEQ multiplex PCR, while the TCRdb copy is restricted to in-frame clones and leaves out a portion. Altogether about 72,000 clones are present, more than 60% being singletons, with the ten largest covering 3.5%. The material sequenced was blood. The receptors here all came from a person aged 60 to 70 with breast cancer.

The rearrangement joins TRBV11-2 to TRBJ2-7; 10 nucleotides match TRBD2. V was clipped by 6 bases and J by 3 bases; unmatched bases: 8. The CDR3 covers 15 residues. Germline V lookup: CDR1 SGHAT, CDR2 FQNNGV. CDR3 sequence: CASSPGLATYYEQYF. The CDR3 DNA reads TGTGCCAGCAGTCCGGGACTAGCGACTTACTACGAGCAGTACTTC.

The V gene is TRBV6-6, the J gene TRBJ2-3; no clear D. The V end lost 9 bases, the J end lost 2 bases, and 21 bases lay between the germline ends. Germline CDR1 is MNHNY and CDR2 is SVGAGI (reference sequence). CDR3 size: 16 residues. In DNA, the CDR3 is TGTGCCAGTCGAGACGCCCCACAAGTACTCACAGATACGCAGTATTTT. Translated, it gives CASRDAPQVLTDTQYF.

The rearrangement uses TRBV15 and TRBJ1-1, with D perhaps matching TRBD1 (5 bases). V lost 0 bases and J lost 1, with 9 bases in between. CDR3 length: 15 amino acids. Germline CDR1 LNHNV, CDR2 YYDKDF (reference sequence). CDR3 sequence: CATSRDRDGNTEAFF. CDR3 bases: TGTGCCACCAGCAGAGACAGGGACGGGAACACTGAAGCTTTCTTT.

This clone has more than one count but fewer than ten. This chain joins TRBV2 and TRBJ1-3; 10 bases are a match to TRBD1. This CDR3 comprises 15 residues. J gave up 0 bases and V 6 bases, and 2 bases lay outside the gene matches. The germline V gene has CDR1 SNHLY and CDR2 FYNNEI. The chain's CDR3 is CASRGQGFSGNTIYF. In DNA, the CDR3 is TGTGCCAGCAGGGGACAGGGGTTCTCTGGAAACACCATATATTTT. The full variable domain, in which reference TRBV2 and TRBJ1-3 provide the parts outside the CDR3, is EPEVTQTPSHQVTQMGQEVILRCVPISNHLYFYWYRQILGQKVEFLVSFYNNEISEKSEIFDDQFSVERPDGSNFTLKIRSTKLEDSAMYFCASRGQGFSGNTIYFGEGSWLTVV.

The rearrangement uses TRBV10-3 and TRBJ2-2; 14 bases align to TRBD2. The CDR3 loop spans 18 amino acids. Germline V gives CDR1 ENHRY, CDR2 SYGVKD. V lost 3 bases and J lost 6; bases outside the gene matches: 9. CDR3 in DNA: TGTGCCATCAGTGATGGGACTAGCGGGAGCGGAGGACCCGGGGAGCTGTTTTTT. Translating it yields CAISDGTSGSGGPGELFF.

This clone appeared a few times. This chain links TRBV7-9 with TRBJ1-1; no definite D call. V lost 5 bases and J 0 bases, leaving 10 bases between the germline ends. The CDR3 runs to 14 residues. In germline, CDR1 is SEHNR, CDR2 FQNEAQ (reference sequence). The DNA of the CDR3 is TGTGCCAGCAGCAGAGGACGGTTGAACACTGAAGCTTTCTTT. Its translation: CASSRGRLNTEAFF.